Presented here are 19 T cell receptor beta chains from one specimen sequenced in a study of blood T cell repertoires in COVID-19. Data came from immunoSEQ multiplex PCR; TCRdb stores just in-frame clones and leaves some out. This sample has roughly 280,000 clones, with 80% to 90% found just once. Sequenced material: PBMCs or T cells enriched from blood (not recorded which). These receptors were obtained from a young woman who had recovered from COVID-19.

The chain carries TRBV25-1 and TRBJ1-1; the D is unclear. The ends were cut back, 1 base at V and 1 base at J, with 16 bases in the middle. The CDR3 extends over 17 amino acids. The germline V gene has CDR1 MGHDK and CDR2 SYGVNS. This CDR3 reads CASSEWGEKGRNTEAFF. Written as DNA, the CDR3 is TGTGCCAGCAGTGAATGGGGAGAAAAGGGCAGGAACACTGAAGCTTTCTTT. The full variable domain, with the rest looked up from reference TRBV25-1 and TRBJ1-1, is EADIYQTPRYLVIGTGKKITLECSQTMGHDKMYWYQQDPGMELHLIHYSYGVNSTEKGDLSSESTVSRIRTEHFPLTLESARPSHTSQYLCASSEWGEKGRNTEAFFGQGTRLTVV.

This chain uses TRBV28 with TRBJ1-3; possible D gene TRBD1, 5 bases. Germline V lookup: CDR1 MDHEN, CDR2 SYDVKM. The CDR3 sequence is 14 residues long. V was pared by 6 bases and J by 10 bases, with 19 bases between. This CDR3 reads CASSPVGADPTIYF. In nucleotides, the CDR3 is TGTGCCAGCAGCCCAGTAGGGGCCGACCCAACCATATATTTT.

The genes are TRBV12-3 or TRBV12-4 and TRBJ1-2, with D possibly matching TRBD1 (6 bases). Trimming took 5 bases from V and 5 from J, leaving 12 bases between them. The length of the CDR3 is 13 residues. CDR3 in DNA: TGTGCCAGCAGTCGACAGGAGAGGTATGGCTACACCTTC. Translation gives CASSRQERYGYTF.

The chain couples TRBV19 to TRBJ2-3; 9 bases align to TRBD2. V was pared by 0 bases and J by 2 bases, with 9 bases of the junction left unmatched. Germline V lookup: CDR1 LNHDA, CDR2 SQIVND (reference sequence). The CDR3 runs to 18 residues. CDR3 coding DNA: TGTGCCAGTAGTATAGATCCGGGTAGCGGGGGCCTCACAGATACGCAGTATTTT. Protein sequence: CASSIDPGSGGLTDTQYF.

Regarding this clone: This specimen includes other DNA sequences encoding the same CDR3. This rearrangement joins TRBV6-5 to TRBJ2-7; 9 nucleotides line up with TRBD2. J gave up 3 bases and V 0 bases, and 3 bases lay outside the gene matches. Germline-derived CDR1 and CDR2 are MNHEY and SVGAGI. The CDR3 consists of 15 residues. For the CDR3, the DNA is TGTGCCAGCAGTTACTCGAGCGGGGGGAGCTACGAGCAGTACTTC. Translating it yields CASSYSSGGSYEQYF.

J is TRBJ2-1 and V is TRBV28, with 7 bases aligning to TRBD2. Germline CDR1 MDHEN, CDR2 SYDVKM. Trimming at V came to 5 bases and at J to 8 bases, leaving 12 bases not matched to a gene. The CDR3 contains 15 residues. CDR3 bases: TGTGCCAGCAGTGAAACAGGAGGGACTATTGATGAGCAGTTCTTC. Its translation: CASSETGGTIDEQFF.

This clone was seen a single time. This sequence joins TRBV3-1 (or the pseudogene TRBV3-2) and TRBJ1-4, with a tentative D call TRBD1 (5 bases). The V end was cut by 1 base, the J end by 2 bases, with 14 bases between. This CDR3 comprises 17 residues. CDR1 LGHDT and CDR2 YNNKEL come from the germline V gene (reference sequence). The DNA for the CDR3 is TGTGCCAGCAGCCAAGGGGAACTGGGGGGGACTAATGAAAAACTGTTTTTT. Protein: CASSQGELGGTNEKLFF.

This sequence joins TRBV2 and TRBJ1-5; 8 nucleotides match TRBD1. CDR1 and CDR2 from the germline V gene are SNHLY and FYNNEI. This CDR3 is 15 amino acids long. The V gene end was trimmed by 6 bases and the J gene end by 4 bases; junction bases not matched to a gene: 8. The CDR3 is CASRGTGSSNQPQHF. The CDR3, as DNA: TGTGCCAGCAGGGGGACAGGTTCATCGAATCAGCCCCAGCATTTT.

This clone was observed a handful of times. CDR3 sequence reads: CASSQRGAGGELFF. The CDR3 coding sequence is TGTGCCAGCAGCCAACGGGGGGCAGGCGGGGAGCTGTTTTTT. The chain uses TRBV3-1 (or the pseudogene TRBV3-2) and TRBJ2-2, with a tentative D call TRBD2 (7 bases). Deletions cut 2 bases from V and 7 bases from J, with 11 bases between. Germline V lookup: CDR1 LGHDT, CDR2 YNNKEL (reference sequence). This CDR3 spans 14 amino acids.

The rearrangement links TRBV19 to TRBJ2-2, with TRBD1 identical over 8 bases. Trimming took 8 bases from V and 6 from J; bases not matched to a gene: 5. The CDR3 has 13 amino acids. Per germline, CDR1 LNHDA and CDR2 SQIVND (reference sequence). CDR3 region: CASRQGMAGELFF. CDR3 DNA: TGTGCCAGTCGACAGGGGATGGCCGGGGAGCTGTTTTTT.

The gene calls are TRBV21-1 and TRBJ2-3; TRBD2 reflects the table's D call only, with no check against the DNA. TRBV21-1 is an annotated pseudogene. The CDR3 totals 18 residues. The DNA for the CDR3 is TGTGCCAGCAGCAAAGGGTCGGGGAACCTAGTACCCTACTGCACGCAGTATTTT. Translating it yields CASSKGSGNLVPYCTQYF.

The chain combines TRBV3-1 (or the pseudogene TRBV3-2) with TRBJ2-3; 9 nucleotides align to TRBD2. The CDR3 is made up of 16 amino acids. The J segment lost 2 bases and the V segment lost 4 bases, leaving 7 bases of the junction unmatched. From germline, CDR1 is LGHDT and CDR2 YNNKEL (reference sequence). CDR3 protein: CASSPWTSDATDTQYF. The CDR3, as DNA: TGTGCCAGCAGCCCTTGGACTAGCGATGCCACAGATACGCAGTATTTT.

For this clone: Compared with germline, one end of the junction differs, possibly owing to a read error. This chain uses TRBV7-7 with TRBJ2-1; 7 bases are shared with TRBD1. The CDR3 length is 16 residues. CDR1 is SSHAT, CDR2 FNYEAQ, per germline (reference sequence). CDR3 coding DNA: TGTGCTAGCAGCTTATACGGACAGGCGAGGGATAATGAGCAGTTCTTC. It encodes CASSLYGQARDNEQFF.

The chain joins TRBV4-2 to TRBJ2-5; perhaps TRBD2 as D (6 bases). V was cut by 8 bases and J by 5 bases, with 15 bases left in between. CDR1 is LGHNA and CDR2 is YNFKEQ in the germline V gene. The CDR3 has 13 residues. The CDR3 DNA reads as TGTGCCAGCGCGATTGGGAGGTTGGAGACCCAGTACTTC. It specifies CASAIGRLETQYF.

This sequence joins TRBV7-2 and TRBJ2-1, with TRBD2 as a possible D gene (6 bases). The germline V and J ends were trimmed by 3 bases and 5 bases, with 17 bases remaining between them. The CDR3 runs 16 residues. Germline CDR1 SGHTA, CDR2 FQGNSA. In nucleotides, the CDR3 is TGTGCCAGCAGCTTGGGGCTAGCGTGGAATAACAATGAGCAGTTCTTC. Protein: CASSLGLAWNNNEQFF.

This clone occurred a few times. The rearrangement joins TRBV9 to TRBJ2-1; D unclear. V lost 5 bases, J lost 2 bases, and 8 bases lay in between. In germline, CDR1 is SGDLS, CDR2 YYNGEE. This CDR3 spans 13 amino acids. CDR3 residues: CASSTRAYNEQFF. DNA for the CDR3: TGTGCCAGCAGTACCCGGGCCTACAATGAGCAGTTCTTC.

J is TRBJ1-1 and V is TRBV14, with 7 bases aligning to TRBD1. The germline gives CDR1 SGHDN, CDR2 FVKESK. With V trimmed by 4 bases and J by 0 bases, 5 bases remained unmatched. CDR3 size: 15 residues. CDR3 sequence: CASSPRTGLNTEAFF. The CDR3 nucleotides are TGTGCCAGCAGCCCCCGGACAGGCCTGAACACTGAAGCTTTCTTT.

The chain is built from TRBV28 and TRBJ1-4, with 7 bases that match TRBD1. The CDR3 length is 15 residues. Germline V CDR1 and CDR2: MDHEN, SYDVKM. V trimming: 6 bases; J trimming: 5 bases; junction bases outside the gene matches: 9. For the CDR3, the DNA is TGTGCCAGCAGAAAACAGGGGTCTACCAATGAAAAACTGTTTTTT. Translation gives CASRKQGSTNEKLFF.

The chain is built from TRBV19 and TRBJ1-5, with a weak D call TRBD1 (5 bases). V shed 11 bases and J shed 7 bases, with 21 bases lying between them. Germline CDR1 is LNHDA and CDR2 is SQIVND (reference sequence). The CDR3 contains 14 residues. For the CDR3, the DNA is TGTGCCCGTACGCCGGGCAGGGAAGGGCAGCCCCAGCATTTT. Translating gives CARTPGREGQPQHF.